The 5 T cell receptor beta chains listed next were all sequenced from one sample in a study of blood T cell repertoires in COVID-19. Clones were read by immunoSEQ multiplex PCR, and TCRdb kept only the in-frame ones, dropping some. The data show more than 150,000 clones, 87% seen once. Sequencing input: PBMCs or T cells enriched from blood (not recorded which). These receptors were collected from a woman aged 25 to 39 who had recovered from COVID-19.

The rearrangement joins TRBV29-1 to TRBJ2-1; D may correspond to TRBD1 or TRBD2 (5 bases each). The germline gives CDR1 SQVTM, CDR2 ANQGSEA. The germline V and J ends were trimmed by 7 bases and 9 bases, with 19 bases remaining between them. This CDR3 has 13 residues. This CDR3 is CSGEGLGRREQFF. CDR3 in DNA: TGCAGCGGTGAGGGTTTGGGGCGGCGTGAGCAGTTCTTC.

This clone was detected only once. A read error may produce the germline difference seen at one junction end. The rearrangement joins TRBV5-1 to TRBJ2-3; 8 positions agree with TRBD2. There are 16 residues in the CDR3. Germline-derived CDR1 and CDR2 are SGHRS and YFSETQ. The CDR3 DNA follows: TGCGCCAGCAGGTCCAGCGGGGGTTTGGGCACTGATACGCAGTATTTT. Protein: CASRSSGGLGTDTQYF.

A note on this clone: The junction departs from germline at one end; a sequencing error may be responsible. The chain links TRBV19 to TRBJ1-2; D unresolved. Germline-derived CDR1 and CDR2 are LNHDA and SQIVND (reference sequence). The CDR3 has 14 amino acids. As DNA, the CDR3 is TGTGTCAGTAGTTCACACCTCCAACGCGGTGGCTACACCTTC. It yields the protein CVSSSHLQRGGYTF.

The genes are TRBV25-1 and TRBJ2-7; the match to TRBD2 covers 12 bases. Germline V gives CDR1 MGHDK, CDR2 SYGVNS. With 4 bases clipped from V and 0 bases from J, the junction kept 7 bases outside the gene matches. The CDR3 consists of 17 residues. The CDR3, as DNA: TGTGCCAGCAGTGGTACTAGCGGGAGGAATCACTCCTACGAGCAGTACTTC. Its protein product is CASSGTSGRNHSYEQYF.

The rearrangement uses TRBV6-5 and TRBJ2-7; tentative D call: TRBD1 (6 bases). CDR3 size: 13 residues. The V end was cut by 9 bases, the J end by 0 bases, with 12 bases between. Germline V gene data show CDR1 as MNHEY and CDR2 as SVGAGI. This chain's CDR3 is CASRTVSSYEQYF. The CDR3 region has the DNA TGTGCCAGTAGGACAGTCAGCTCCTACGAGCAGTACTTC.